The 9 T cell receptor beta chains given below trace back to one sample, sequenced in a study of T cells in localized non-small cell lung cancer. Using immunoSEQ multiplex PCR, the repertoire was profiled, and TCRdb retains in-frame clones only, with some absent. In the table there are roughly 24,000 clones, around 93% of which are singletons. The specimen comprised peripheral blood, sampled before any cancer treatment. The receptors derive from a female donor older than 55 with stage II squamous cell lung carcinoma.

This clone was counted a single time. This sequence joins TRBV19 and TRBJ1-5, with D unresolved. The CDR3 length is 14 residues. Between the trimmed V and J ends, which lost 2 bases and 11 bases, there was a span of 16 bases. The germline gives CDR1 LNHDA, CDR2 SQIVND (reference sequence). As DNA, the CDR3 is TGTGCCAGTAGTATACGAGCGGACCGGAAAGCCCAGCATTTT. Translated, it gives CASSIRADRKAQHF.

The V and J genes are TRBV28 and TRBJ2-3; weak D call: TRBD2 (6 bases). Germline CDR1 is MDHEN and CDR2 is SYDVKM. This CDR3 comprises 13 residues. V lost 4 bases, J lost 5 bases, and 10 bases lay in between. The CDR3 spells CASSWGERDTQYF. CDR3 sequence (DNA): TGTGCCAGCAGTTGGGGGGAAAGAGATACGCAGTATTTT.

The rearrangement links TRBV15 to TRBJ1-2; a possible D gene is TRBD1 (6 bases). CDR1 and CDR2 (germline): LNHNV, YYDKDF (reference sequence). Trimming removed 0 bases at V and 6 bases at J, with 17 bases between. This CDR3 has 16 amino acids. CDR3: CATSRDPAGASDGYTF. As DNA, the CDR3 is TGTGCCACCAGCAGAGATCCCGCAGGGGCAAGTGATGGCTACACCTTC.

V and J are TRBV6-5 and TRBJ2-1; D is unresolved. Trimming shortened V by 8 bases and J by 7 bases, and 15 bases separated the two germline ends. The CDR3 consists of 13 residues. Germline assignment: CDR1 MNHEY and CDR2 SVGAGI. The CDR3 coding sequence is TGTGCCAGCGCTTCGGAGCTCCCGAATGAGCAGTTCTTC. Translating gives CASASELPNEQFF.

This clone is categorized as medium-sized. This chain connects TRBV7-8 to TRBJ2-1; D is possibly TRBD2 (7 bases). The CDR3 extends over 15 amino acids. Trimming pared 3 bases from V and 4 bases from J, leaving 13 bases between. Germline V lookup: CDR1 SGHVS, CDR2 FQNEAQ. The chain's CDR3 is CASSLGAGVYNEQFF. For the CDR3, the DNA is TGTGCCAGCAGCTTGGGGGCGGGAGTTTACAATGAGCAGTTCTTC.

The chain is built from TRBV7-9 and TRBJ1-5, with D unclear. CDR3 length equals 13 residues. Germline CDR1 is SEHNR and CDR2 is FQNEAQ (reference sequence). V was shortened by 1 base and J by 5 bases, with 6 bases between the two germline ends. CDR3 coding DNA: TGTGCCAGCAGCTTAGAAGGATATCAGCCCCAGCATTTT. Translating gives CASSLEGYQPQHF.

This chain joins TRBV30 and TRBJ1-4, with a possible D match to TRBD1 (6 bases). The CDR3 loop spans 13 amino acids. The V gene lost 0 bases and the J gene lost 8 bases, with 10 bases spanning the gap. Germline CDR1 GTSNPN, CDR2 SVGIG (reference sequence). In DNA, the CDR3 is TGTGCCTGGAGTGTACAGGGAGAGGAAAAACTGTTTTTT. Encoded protein: CAWSVQGEEKLFF.

This clone showed up just once. This CDR3 is CASRQGSTNEKLFF. CDR3 bases: TGTGCCAGCAGACAGGGCTCAACTAATGAAAAACTGTTTTTT. The chain links TRBV6-6 to TRBJ1-4; tentatively, D is TRBD1 (6 bases). Germline V gene sequence: CDR1 MNHNY, CDR2 SVGAGI (reference sequence). The CDR3 contains 14 residues. Trimming stripped 6 bases from V and 0 bases from J, with 8 bases between.

This chain uses TRBV4-2 with TRBJ2-2; D possibly matches TRBD1 or TRBD2 (5 bases each). This CDR3 contains 17 residues. Germline CDR1 LGHNA, CDR2 YNFKEQ. Trimming cost V 0 bases and J 4 bases, with 15 bases left between them. The CDR3, as DNA: TGTGCCAGCAGCCAAGACCTCCCTGGGGGTGGCACCGGGGAGCTGTTTTTT. Its protein is CASSQDLPGGGTGELFF.